The clone carrying this TCR beta chain was detected many times. The antigen remains undetermined. The CDR3 has 13 amino acids. The V segment lost 11 bases and the J segment 5 bases; nucleotides outside the gene matches: 9. Germline CDR1 is ENHRY and CDR2 is SYGVKD. The source of the sample is a study of breast tumors, draining lymph nodes, adjacent tissues. Breast cancer patients provided tissue from their axillary draining lymph nodes. TCRdb reanalysed the multiplex PCR reads using MiXCR and keeps one entry per CDR3 protein. The table has over 100,000 distinct CDR3 sequences, 20% to 25% seen once. Overall study results and limits: The data were judged consistent with most tumor T cells coming from lymph node and expanding in tumor. Data only fit, rather than demonstrated, lymph node origin of most tumor T cells. Luminal-like breast cancer showed significantly greater tumor-nontumor repertoire similarity than basal-like breast cancer did. Compared with lymph nodes, tumors were less diverse; compared with nontumor tissue, more.

The chain employs TRBV10-3 and TRBJ2-7, with TRBD2 matching over 10 bases. This clonotype originated in a female donor with breast cancer. Some clones in this sample may be carry-over from other donors' samples. Sequencing input: axillary lymph node tissue. CDR3 coding DNA: TGTGCCTCCAGCAGCGGGAGGGCCGACGAGCAGTACTTC. It codes for CASSSGRADEQYF.